The 21 T cell receptor beta chains presented below share a single source sample, sequenced in a study of control samples from healthy donors and cancer patients (dated by TCRdb to the early 2020s). The method behind the library was the immunoSEQ multiplex PCR assay. TCRdb re-hosts the immuneACCESS table, in-frame sequences only. Its copies lack some clones; in the studies checked, an unresolved V gene accounts for under half of them, and the cause for the rest is not known. This sample is represented by 100,000 to 150,000 clones; around nine tenths of them were singletons. About 12% of the sample comes from the top ten. The material sequenced was blood. The receptors were gathered from a man aged 25-45 years in good health.

This clone was recorded only once. V is TRBV30 and J is TRBJ2-3, with 10 nucleotides matching TRBD2. The ends lost 2 bases at V and 1 base at J; junction bases unmatched: 9. This CDR3 contains 17 residues. CDR1 is GTSNPN and CDR2 is SVGIG in the germline V gene (reference sequence). CDR3 amino acids: CAWSLIGLAARTDTQYF. CDR3 in DNA: TGTGCCTGGAGTTTAATCGGACTAGCGGCCCGCACAGATACGCAGTATTTT.

The rearrangement links TRBV5-8 to TRBJ1-2; a possible D gene is TRBD1 (5 bases). Germline loops: CDR1 SGHTS, CDR2 YDEGEE. The CDR3 totals 15 residues. Trimming took off 0 bases at V and 8 bases at J, with 17 bases between the two ends. In DNA form, the CDR3 reads TGTGCCAGCAGCTTGGCAGGGTTGCCCGCGAGGGGCTACACCTTC. Translation gives CASSLAGLPARGYTF.

The chain couples TRBV19 to TRBJ1-2; the D is unclear. The CDR3 loop spans 13 amino acids. Germline CDR1 and CDR2: LNHDA and SQIVND (reference sequence). The germline V and J ends were trimmed by 3 bases and 4 bases, with 9 bases remaining between them. CDR3 residues: CASSIQGSYGYTF. The CDR3 DNA sequence: TGTGCCAGTAGTATCCAAGGGTCCTATGGCTACACCTTC.

V is TRBV7-9 and J is TRBJ1-1; D not certain. CDR3 size: 14 residues. The V end lost 1 base, the J end lost 0 bases, and 6 bases lay between the germline ends. From germline, CDR1 is SEHNR and CDR2 FQNEAQ (reference sequence). CDR3 nucleotides: TGTGCCAGCAGCTTAGGATCGGTGAACACTGAAGCTTTCTTT. Encoded protein: CASSLGSVNTEAFF. The variable domain in full, completed from reference TRBV7-9 and TRBJ1-1, reads DTGVSQNPRHKITKRGQNVTFRCDPISEHNRLYWYRQTLGQGPEFLTYFQNEAQLEKSRLLSDRFSAERPKGSFSTLEIQRTEQGDSAMYLCASSLGSVNTEAFFGQGTRLTVV.

The V call is TRBV7-9, the J call TRBJ2-3; D may match TRBD1 or TRBD2 (5 bases each). V gave up 3 bases and J gave up 2 bases, with 12 bases separating them. CDR3 length: 15 amino acids. Looked up from germline, CDR1 is SEHNR and CDR2 is FQNEAQ (reference sequence). CDR3 nucleotides: TGTGCCAGCAGCTTTTCTGAGGGGCACACAGATACGCAGTATTTT. The encoded protein is CASSFSEGHTDTQYF.

The J gene is TRBJ2-2, the V gene TRBV21-1; the D segment call TRBD1 is taken from the table without a DNA check. TRBV21-1 is shown as a pseudogene. There are 15 residues in the CDR3. DNA of the CDR3: TGTGCCAGCAGCCTAAAATGGACAGCCACCGGGGAGCTGTTTTTT. This translates into CASSLKWTATGELFF.

The chain recombines TRBV5-8 with TRBJ1-6, with D hard to call. The germline CDR1 and CDR2 sequences are SGHTS and YDEGEE. Deletions cut 4 bases from V and 4 bases from J, with 12 bases between. This CDR3 is built from 15 residues. CDR3 in DNA: TGTGCCAGCAGCATCCGGGCCACTTATAATTCACCCCTCCACTTT. Translating gives CASSIRATYNSPLHF. Full variable domain (remainder filled in from reference TRBV5-8 and TRBJ1-6): EAGVTQSPTHLIKTRGQQATLRCSPISGHTSVYWYQQALGLGLQFLLWYDEGEERNRGNFPPRFSGRQFPNYSSELNVNALELEDSALYLCASSIRATYNSPLHFGNGTRLTVT.

This chain joins TRBV7-2 and TRBJ2-5; 8 nucleotides align to TRBD2. Germline CDR1 is SGHTA and CDR2 is FQGNSA. CDR3 length: 15 residues. The J segment lost 4 bases and the V segment lost 8 bases, leaving 12 bases of the junction unmatched. The chain's CDR3 is CASSPDMAGGETQYF. In DNA, the CDR3 is TGTGCCAGCTCCCCGGATATGGCGGGGGGAGAGACCCAGTACTTC.

This clone was detected a few times. The chain recombines TRBV5-4 with TRBJ2-1, with a weak D call TRBD1 (6 bases). Trimming removed 5 bases from V and 3 bases from J, with 9 bases in between. Germline V CDR1 and CDR2: SGHNT, YYREEE (reference sequence). The CDR3 extends over 13 amino acids. In DNA, the CDR3 is TGTGCCAGCAGGATGGACAGCTACAATGAGCAGTTCTTC. Protein sequence: CASRMDSYNEQFF.

This chain joins TRBV6-6 and TRBJ2-1; perhaps TRBD2 as D (7 bases). CDR1 is MNHNY, CDR2 SVGAGI, per germline (reference sequence). The CDR3 has 12 residues. Between the trimmed V and J ends, which lost 8 bases and 6 bases, there was a span of 11 bases. The CDR3 DNA sequence: TGTGCCAGCGGGGGGGGCCCCAATGAGCAGTTCTTC. Residues: CASGGGPNEQFF.

The V gene is TRBV30, the J gene TRBJ1-1; 7 bases map to TRBD1. V was pared by 8 bases and J by 10 bases, with 13 bases of the junction left unmatched. The CDR3 is 12 residues long. Per germline, CDR1 GTSNPN and CDR2 SVGIG (reference sequence). In nucleotides, the CDR3 is TGTGCCAGCGACAGGGTTTCGTCAGTAGCTTTCTTT. Encoded protein: CASDRVSSVAFF. Full variable domain (missing parts from reference TRBV30 and TRBJ1-1): SQTIHQWPATLVQPVGSPLSLECTVEGTSNPNLYWYRQAAGRGLQLLFYSVGIGQISSEVPQNLSASRPQDRQFILSSKKLLLSDSGFYLCASDRVSSVAFFGQGTRLTVV.

There are a few counts of this clone. The rearrangement uses TRBV5-4 and TRBJ2-4; D unresolved. Germline CDR1 is SGHNT and CDR2 is YYREEE (reference sequence). Trimming cost V 1 base and J 14 bases, with 16 bases left between them. The CDR3 consists of 13 residues. This chain's CDR3 is CASSLSLHTLKYF. CDR3 sequence (DNA): TGTGCCAGCAGCTTGAGCTTACATACCCTAAAGTACTTC. Complete variable domain (other parts from reference TRBV5-4 and TRBJ2-4): ETGVTQSPTHLIKTRGQQVTLRCSSQSGHNTVSWYQQALGQGPQFIFQYYREEENGRGNFPPRFSGLQFPNYSSELNVNALELDDSALYLCASSLSLHTLKYFGAGTRLSVL.

The table lists this clone with a count of one. CDR3 residues: CATTHRTEKLFF. The CDR3 nucleotides read TGCGCCACTACTCACAGAACTGAAAAACTGTTTTTT. The chain links TRBV10-2 to TRBJ1-4; no reliable D call. The V end lost 10 bases, the J end lost 7 bases, and 13 bases lay between the germline ends. The CDR3 is 12 residues long. CDR1 WSHSY and CDR2 SAAADI come from the germline V gene.

The chain recombines TRBV4-1 with TRBJ2-7; no clear D gene. CDR3 size: 14 residues. V was clipped by 0 bases and J by 3 bases, with 9 bases between them. Germline CDR1 MGHRA, CDR2 YSYEKL. The CDR3 DNA sequence: TGCGCCAGCAGCCAAGATGCCTTAAACTACGAGCAGTACTTC. Its protein is CASSQDALNYEQYF.

The chain links TRBV5-1 to TRBJ2-3; D assignment may be TRBD1 or TRBD2 (5 bases each). The length of the CDR3 is 15 residues. V was shortened by 0 bases and J by 4 bases, with 12 bases between the two germline ends. Germline loops: CDR1 SGHRS, CDR2 YFSETQ. CDR3 in DNA: TGCGCCAGCAGCTTGGCTGGGGGTCAGCCAGATACGCAGTATTTT. Its translation is CASSLAGGQPDTQYF.

The chain couples TRBV29-1 to TRBJ2-3; the D gene is possibly TRBD2 (5 bases). Germline values: CDR1 SQVTM, CDR2 ANQGSEA. V lost 2 bases and J lost 1, with 7 bases in between. This CDR3 contains 13 residues. CDR3 loop: CSVEFGGTDTQYF. CDR3 nucleotides: TGCAGCGTTGAATTCGGGGGCACAGATACGCAGTATTTT.

This clone was recorded once. The V and J genes are TRBV9 and TRBJ1-3; D not certain. Germline lookup yields CDR1 SGDLS and CDR2 YYNGEE. V lost 4 bases and J lost 0, with 11 bases in between. CDR3 length equals 15 residues. CDR3 DNA: TGTGCCAGCAGCCGAGACACCGACTCTGGAAACACCATATATTTT. As protein: CASSRDTDSGNTIYF. The entire variable domain, with the rest obtained from reference TRBV9 and TRBJ1-3, is as follows: DSGVTQTPKHLITATGQRVTLRCSPRSGDLSVYWYQQSLDQGLQFLIQYYNGEERAKGNILERFSAQQFPDLHSELNLSSLELGDSALYFCASSRDTDSGNTIYFGEGSWLTVV.

V is TRBV6-2 or TRBV6-3 and J is TRBJ2-1, with no clear D. The CDR3 runs to 13 residues. With 5 bases removed from V and 1 base from J, the gap between germline ends came to 6 bases. Germline CDR1 and CDR2: MNHEY and SVGEGT. CDR3 DNA: TGTGCCAGCAGTACTGAATCCTACAATGAGCAGTTCTTC. Amino acid sequence: CASSTESYNEQFF.

This chain connects TRBV25-1 to TRBJ1-2; tentatively, D is TRBD1 (6 bases). The CDR3 covers 16 residues. Germline V lookup: CDR1 MGHDK, CDR2 SYGVNS. Trimming removed 3 bases at V and 4 bases at J, with 18 bases between. The CDR3 nucleotides are TGTGCCAGCAGTGACCCGCTGACAGGAAATCTCTATGGCTACACCTTC. Protein: CASSDPLTGNLYGYTF.

This clone has a handful of counts. The chain joins TRBV29-1 to TRBJ2-7; 7 bases are a match to TRBD1. V lost 5 bases to trimming and J lost 6 bases; unmatched junction nucleotides: 1. This CDR3 spans 10 amino acids. Looked up from germline, CDR1 is SQVTM and CDR2 is ANQGSEA. The CDR3 bases are TGCAGCGTTACAGGGGCCGAGCAGTACTTC. It translates to CSVTGAEQYF.

The chain links TRBV2 to TRBJ2-6; D not resolved. Germline CDR1 SNHLY, CDR2 FYNNEI. V was trimmed by 0 bases and J by 4 bases, leaving 7 bases between them. The CDR3 totals 15 residues. CDR3 sequence reads: CASSEAGFGANVLTF. The CDR3 nucleotides read TGTGCCAGCAGTGAAGCAGGATTCGGGGCCAACGTCCTGACTTTC.